Only a few counts were recorded for the clone carrying this T cell receptor (beta chain). The antigen is undetermined. The sample is drawn from a study of T cell repertoires in cytomegalovirus infection. Study-level information: Alongside well-studied HLA-B-restricted CMV epitopes, recently identified HLA-C-restricted CMV epitopes were also used. Based on public TCR beta signatures, there were indications of CMV infection and of a matching HLA type.

The CDR3 contains 15 residues. V gave up 5 bases and J gave up 4 bases; unmatched junction bases: 9. In germline, CDR1 is MNHEY, CDR2 SMNVEV (reference sequence). One entry per CDR3 protein, called by TCRdb with MiXCR from the reads. Here the sample spans about 220,000 distinct CDR3 sequences, roughly 34% being singletons. Study results and caveats: Cumulated frequencies of public TCR beta families served to identify carriers of CMV plus the relevant HLA. The study found HLA-C-restricted CMV-specific TCR beta clonotypes dominating the ex vivo response.

Sample: CD8+ T cells from cultured PBMCs, taken from culture after CMV antigen stimulation. This chain connects TRBV27 to TRBJ2-5, with TRBD1 matching 8 bases. This clonotype was obtained from a human donor in good health (CMV status not recorded). Some clones in this sample may be carry-over from other donors' samples. CDR3 nucleotide sequence: TGTGCCAGCAGTCGCAGGGGGCGTGAGGGAGAGACCCAGTACTTC. Translation: CASSRRGREGETQYF.